A selection of T cell receptor beta chains follows, all from one sample in a study of T cell repertoires in cytomegalovirus infection. These receptors have no known antigen. Via MiXCR, TCRdb re-called the reads, giving one row per CDR3 protein. Counted here are about 160,000 distinct CDR3 sequences, less than 25% occurring once; the ten biggest clones make up roughly 25%. The sample consisted of CD8+ T cells from cultured PBMCs, taken from culture after CMV antigen stimulation. These receptors originate from a human donor in good health (CMV status not recorded). Some clones in this sample may be carry-over from other donors' samples. Each CDR3 is given with its conserved first and last residue. Each record gives: D gene, V gene, J gene, clone size, CDR3 protein, CDR3 DNA. D genes are given only for firm matches. Where a row states a size, it is once, few, many or the class of an expanded clone; other rows omit it.

D: NA
V: TRBV2
J: TRBJ1-5
size: NA
CDR3: CASSEVAGIGQPQHF
DNA: TGTGCCAGCAGTGAAGTCGCGGGCATCGGACAGCCCCAGCATTTT

D: NA
V: TRBV20-1
J: TRBJ2-2
size: NA
CDR3: CSARGRTTNTGELFF
DNA: TGCAGTGCTAGGGGCAGGACCACGAACACCGGGGAGCTGTTTTTT

D: NA
V: TRBV7-8
J: TRBJ1-1
size: few
CDR3: CASSSSPGGPFTEAFF
DNA: TGTGCCAGCAGCTCGTCCCCTGGGGGACCTTTTACTGAAGCTTTCTTT

D: TRBD2
V: TRBV7-9
J: TRBJ2-3
size: NA
CDR3: CASSFETSGTDTQYF
DNA: TGTGCCAGCAGCTTTGAAACTAGCGGCACAGATACGCAGTATTTT

D: TRBD1
V: TRBV12-3/TRBV12-4
J: TRBJ1-5
size: few
CDR3: CASRIGQGANQPQHF
DNA: TGTGCCAGCAGGATAGGACAGGGGGCTAATCAGCCCCAGCATTTT

D: TRBD2
V: TRBV6-2/TRBV6-3
J: TRBJ2-1
size: once
CDR3: CASSYGLAEYNEQFF
DNA: TGTGCCAGCAGTTACGGGCTAGCGGAGTACAATGAGCAGTTCTTC

D: NA
V: TRBV12-3/TRBV12-4
J: TRBJ2-7
size: NA
CDR3: CASSLRGRPAEQYF
DNA: TGTGCCAGCAGTTTAAGGGGTCGACCTGCTGAGCAGTACTTC

D: NA
V: TRBV2
J: TRBJ2-3
size: NA
CDR3: CAIIFADTQYF
DNA: TGTGCCATCATATTCGCAGATACGCAGTATTTT

D: NA
V: TRBV7-8
J: TRBJ1-1
size: few
CDR3: CASSLIGSTGHNTEAFF
DNA: TGTGCCAGCAGCTTAATAGGCTCAACAGGGCACAACACTGAAGCTTTCTTT

D: NA
V: TRBV4-1
J: TRBJ2-7
size: medium-sized
CDR3: CASSQEGDRGYEQYF
DNA: TGCGCCAGCAGCCAAGAAGGAGACAGAGGCTACGAGCAGTACTTC

D: NA
V: TRBV4-1
J: TRBJ2-7
size: NA
CDR3: CASSQGPGRWEEQYF
DNA: TGCGCCAGCAGCCAAGGACCGGGACGTTGGGAGGAGCAGTACTTC

D: NA
V: TRBV27
J: TRBJ1-4
size: NA
CDR3: CASSSTLNEKLFF
DNA: TGTGCCAGCAGTTCAACCCTTAATGAAAAACTGTTTTTT

D: NA
V: TRBV7-6
J: TRBJ1-1
size: NA
CDR3: CASSLEAGRNTEAFF
DNA: TGTGCCAGCAGCTTAGAAGCAGGGCGGAACACTGAAGCTTTCTTT

D: TRBD2
V: TRBV6-6
J: TRBJ2-1
size: NA
CDR3: CASSYRGGTSGYNEQFF
DNA: TGTGCCAGCAGTTACAGGGGAGGGACTAGCGGATACAATGAGCAGTTCTTC

D: NA
V: TRBV19
J: TRBJ1-5
size: once
CDR3: CASSIASLSNQPQHF
DNA: TGTGCCAGTAGTATAGCAAGTCTAAGCAATCAGCCCCAGCATTTT

D: NA
V: TRBV7-2
J: TRBJ2-7
size: many
CDR3: CASSLEGDSSYEQYF
DNA: TGTGCCAGCAGCTTAGAGGGCGACAGCTCCTACGAGCAGTACTTC

D: NA
V: TRBV7-2
J: TRBJ1-1
size: NA
CDR3: CASSLDAASEAFF
DNA: TGTGCCAGCAGCTTAGACGCAGCATCTGAAGCTTTCTTT

D: NA
V: TRBV7-9
J: TRBJ2-2
size: NA
CDR3: CASRTYLVHNTGELFF
DNA: TGTGCCAGCAGGACGTACCTGGTCCACAACACCGGGGAGCTGTTTTTT

D: NA
V: TRBV25-1
J: TRBJ2-5
size: NA
CDR3: CASSDRTTRKTQYF
DNA: TGTGCCAGCAGTGACCGAACTACGAGGAAGACCCAGTACTTC

D: NA
V: TRBV2
J: TRBJ2-1
size: NA
CDR3: CASSEYRGSYNEQFF
DNA: TGTGCCAGCAGTGAATACCGGGGCTCCTACAATGAGCAGTTCTTC

D: TRBD1
V: TRBV7-6
J: TRBJ1-2
size: few
CDR3: CASSFSRDRNYGYTF
DNA: TGTGCCAGCAGCTTCAGCCGGGACAGGAACTATGGCTACACCTTC

D: NA
V: TRBV4-1
J: TRBJ1-1
size: NA
CDR3: CASSQVPPDSLSNTEAFF
DNA: TGCGCCAGCAGCCAAGTCCCCCCCGACAGCCTATCAAACACTGAAGCTTTCTTT